Each of the 7 T cell receptor beta chains below was sequenced from the same sample in a study of graft-versus-host responses after intestinal transplantation. These TCRs are of unknown antigen specificity. Libraries were prepared by immunoSEQ multiplex PCR; TCRdb keeps only in-frame clonotypes and omits some of them. The profile shows around 110,000 clones, over 75% of them singletons. The starting material was unstimulated CD4+ T cells sorted from spleen or lymph node cells, obtained before intestinal transplant. The source is a human donor who received an intestinal transplant.

The CDR3 sequence is CASSLPGQGPYGYTF. CDR3 sequence (DNA): TGCGCCAGCAGCTTGCCGGGACAGGGGCCATATGGCTACACCTTC. The V call is TRBV5-1, the J call TRBJ1-2; TRBD1 matches at 10 bases. The germline CDR1 and CDR2 sequences are SGHRS and YFSETQ. The junction had 5 bases not matched to a gene; V was cut back by 1 base and J by 5 bases. The CDR3 runs to 15 residues.

A word on this clone: Other DNA sequences in this specimen translate into the identical CDR3. The chain uses TRBV5-1 and TRBJ2-3, with D possibly TRBD2 on 7 matching bases. CDR3 length: 17 residues. V shed 0 bases and J shed 1 base, with 15 bases lying between them. Germline V gives CDR1 SGHRS, CDR2 YFSETQ. CDR3 protein: CASSLASGAGGTDTQYF. The CDR3 DNA reads TGCGCCAGCAGCTTGGCATCGGGGGCGGGGGGCACAGATACGCAGTATTTT.

Here the CDR3 reads CAWSPFGGSRDTQYF. The CDR3 DNA reads TGTGCCTGGAGTCCCTTTGGGGGCAGCAGGGATACGCAGTATTTT. This chain links TRBV30 with TRBJ2-3; maybe TRBD1 (6 bases). The CDR3 consists of 15 residues. Germline-derived CDR1 and CDR2 are GTSNPN and SVGIG (reference sequence). Deletions cut 2 bases from V and 6 bases from J, with 18 bases between.

The rearrangement joins TRBV4-3 to TRBJ1-5, with TRBD1 matching over 9 bases. Germline-derived CDR1 and CDR2 are LGHNA and YSLEER. The CDR3 consists of 14 residues. J lost 5 bases, V lost 3 bases, and 2 bases had no gene match. CDR3 sequence reads: CASSHRQGDQPQHF. For the CDR3, the DNA is TGCGCCAGCAGCCACAGACAGGGGGATCAGCCCCAGCATTTT.

This clone has just a few counts. The chain carries TRBV4-1 and TRBJ1-4, with D unclear. Germline CDR1 and CDR2: MGHRA and YSYEKL. V was pared by 3 bases and J by 6 bases, with 11 bases between. The CDR3 sequence is 14 residues long. The CDR3 sequence is CASSQRHGYEKLFF. The DNA of the CDR3 is TGCGCCAGCAGCCAGAGACACGGCTATGAAAAACTGTTTTTT.

J is TRBJ1-2 and V is TRBV7-2, with a possible D match to TRBD1 (6 bases). CDR1 SGHTA and CDR2 FQGNSA come from the germline V gene. This CDR3 has 13 residues. Trimming cost V 5 bases and J 6 bases, with 13 bases left between them. DNA of the CDR3: TGTGCCAGCAGCCGAGACAGGCGGGATGGCTACACCTTC. Its protein product is CASSRDRRDGYTF.

The V and J genes are TRBV7-2 and TRBJ2-7, with TRBD2 as a possible D gene (6 bases). V was trimmed by 2 bases and J by 4 bases, leaving 15 bases between them. CDR1 is SGHTA and CDR2 is FQGNSA in the germline V gene. The CDR3 totals 15 residues. CDR3 in amino acids: CASSLSGGSMYEQYF. CDR3 nucleotides: TGTGCCAGCAGCTTAAGTGGGGGGAGTATGTACGAGCAGTACTTC.